Each of the 19 T cell receptor beta chains below was sequenced from the same sample in a study of OX40 agonist ivuxolimab in advanced cancers. Some clones are missing from TCRdb's copy, which holds only in-frame ones; the method was immunoSEQ multiplex PCR. The profile covers more than 65,000 clones, with about nine tenths appearing a single time and under 1.1% taken by the ten largest. The material was CD4+ or CD8+ T cells sorted from blood, obtained in a trial of the OX40 agonist ivuxolimab. These receptors originate from an adult with an advanced solid tumor such as melanoma, head and neck, liver or kidney cancer.

This clone was recorded only once. The chain carries TRBV11-2 and TRBJ2-1, with a weak D call TRBD2 (6 bases). Deletions cut 5 bases from V and 5 bases from J, with 10 bases between. Looked up from germline, CDR1 is SGHAT and CDR2 is FQNNGV. The CDR3 is 13 residues long. The CDR3 loop reads CASSPGLNNEQFF. The CDR3, as DNA: TGTGCCAGCAGCCCGGGACTCAACAATGAGCAGTTCTTC. Based on the CDR3 plus reference TRBV11-2 and TRBJ2-1, the full variable domain is EAGVAQSPRYKIIEKRQSVAFWCNPISGHATLYWYQQILGQGPKLLIQFQNNGVVDDSQLPKDRFSAERLKGVDSTLKIQPAKLEDSAVYLCASSPGLNNEQFFGPGTRLTVL.

This chain joins TRBV28 and TRBJ2-2, with D perhaps given as TRBD1 or TRBD2 (5 bases each). The CDR3 is made up of 15 amino acids. CDR1 is MDHEN, CDR2 SYDVKM, per germline. V gave up 8 bases and J gave up 4 bases, with 17 bases separating them. The CDR3 DNA reads as TGTGCCAGCGGTGGGACCCGCTGGGGCACCGGGGAGCTGTTTTTT. Translating gives CASGGTRWGTGELFF.

This clone was seen once. The chain employs TRBV6-1 and TRBJ1-3; no firm D call. Germline V lookup: CDR1 MNHNS, CDR2 SASEGT. The CDR3 is made up of 13 amino acids. Trimming left V 6 bases short and J 5 bases short, with 11 bases between. The CDR3 loop is CASRREARNTIYF. The CDR3 DNA reads as TGTGCCAGCAGGAGGGAGGCGAGAAACACCATATATTTT.

This chain links TRBV7-9 with TRBJ2-3; D uncertain. CDR3 length: 12 amino acids. Germline CDR1 reads SEHNR; CDR2 reads FQNEAQ (reference sequence). The V gene lost 0 bases and the J gene lost 10 bases, with 8 bases spanning the gap. CDR3 sequence reads: CASSLASSPQYF. CDR3 bases: TGTGCCAGCAGCTTAGCGAGCAGTCCGCAGTATTTT.

The chain employs TRBV5-5 and TRBJ1-1, with no clear D. The V end was cut by 7 bases, the J end by 7 bases, with 17 bases between. Germline V gives CDR1 SGHKS, CDR2 YYEKEE (reference sequence). This CDR3 is built from 13 residues. The CDR3 loop is CASGRDPSGEAFF. CDR3 DNA sequence: TGTGCCAGCGGGCGCGACCCGTCGGGTGAAGCTTTCTTT.

The J gene is TRBJ2-2, the V gene TRBV4-3; 10 nucleotides match TRBD2. The trim removed 0 bases at V and 0 bases at J, leaving 4 bases unmatched. CDR1 is LGHNA and CDR2 is YSLEER in the germline V gene. This CDR3 contains 18 residues. The CDR3 nucleotides read TGCGCCAGCAGCCAAGATCTAGCGGGGGCCGCGAACACCGGGGAGCTGTTTTTT. Translated, it gives CASSQDLAGAANTGELFF.

The J gene is TRBJ1-1, the V gene TRBV19; no reliable D call. Trimming removed 3 bases at V and 0 bases at J, with 8 bases between. The CDR3 runs 14 residues. Per the germline V gene, CDR1 is LNHDA and CDR2 is SQIVND (reference sequence). The CDR3 region has the DNA TGTGCCAGTAGTATCTACGGGGTGAACACTGAAGCTTTCTTT. Translation gives CASSIYGVNTEAFF.

The chain links TRBV19 to TRBJ1-6; D is uncertain. The germline V and J ends were trimmed by 5 bases and 12 bases, with 14 bases remaining between them. CDR1 is LNHDA, CDR2 SQIVND, per germline (reference sequence). The CDR3 is made up of 13 amino acids. The CDR3 sequence: CASSVGSEGPLHF. Here the CDR3 DNA reads TGTGCCAGTAGTGTGGGCTCGGAGGGACCCCTCCACTTT.

The rearrangement joins TRBV5-6 to TRBJ1-2; perhaps TRBD1 as D (6 bases). The CDR3 runs 14 residues. V lost 1 base, J lost 7 bases, and 14 bases lay in between. Per germline, CDR1 SGHDT and CDR2 YYEEEE. DNA of the CDR3: TGTGCCAGCAGCTTGAGTGGTCAGGGGCTTGGCTACACCTTC. Its protein is CASSLSGQGLGYTF.

Details on this clone: A read error may produce the germline difference seen at one junction end. The CDR3 here is CASSYDRVTGELFF. CDR3 coding DNA: TGTGCTAGCAGCTACGACAGGGTCACCGGGGAGCTGTTTTTT. This sequence joins TRBV7-7 and TRBJ2-2; 7 bases match TRBD1. In germline, CDR1 is SSHAT, CDR2 FNYEAQ (reference sequence). The CDR3 sequence is 14 residues long.

The chain links TRBV11-3 to TRBJ2-5; TRBD1 matches at 7 bases. The V segment lost 1 base and the J segment 4 bases; nucleotides outside the gene matches: 3. The germline V gene has CDR1 SGHNT and CDR2 YENEEA. CDR3 length: 14 residues. CDR3 residues: CASSLGGQSETQYF. The CDR3 DNA reads TGTGCCAGCAGCTTAGGGGGACAGTCAGAGACCCAGTACTTC.

The rearrangement links TRBV27 to TRBJ1-1; no reliable D call. This CDR3 is built from 15 residues. With 5 bases removed from V and 0 bases from J, the gap between germline ends came to 13 bases. Looked up from germline, CDR1 is MNHEY and CDR2 is SMNVEV (reference sequence). In nucleotides, the CDR3 is TGTGCCAGCAGTAAAGTTCCAGGAATGAACACTGAAGCTTTCTTT. It specifies CASSKVPGMNTEAFF.

V usage is TRBV19 and J usage is TRBJ2-7; perhaps TRBD2 as D (6 bases). Between the trimmed V and J ends, which lost 5 bases and 2 bases, there was a span of 13 bases. CDR1 LNHDA and CDR2 SQIVND come from the germline V gene (reference sequence). This CDR3 comprises 14 residues. The CDR3 spells CASSSGDGTYEQYF. The CDR3 DNA sequence: TGTGCCAGTAGTTCGGGGGACGGGACCTACGAGCAGTACTTC.

This clone was counted a few times. The chain has TRBV5-4 and TRBJ2-5; D is unresolved. V gave up 1 base and J gave up 5 bases, with 9 bases separating them. Germline V gives CDR1 SGHNT, CDR2 YYREEE (reference sequence). The CDR3 loop spans 13 amino acids. CDR3 sequence: CASSLFLLETQYF. The CDR3 DNA reads TGTGCCAGCAGCTTGTTTCTTCTCGAGACCCAGTACTTC.

V is TRBV7-2 and J is TRBJ2-5, with TRBD2 matching over 7 bases. Germline lookup yields CDR1 SGHTA and CDR2 FQGNSA. The CDR3 runs 14 residues. V shed 0 bases and J 3 bases; nucleotides not matched to a gene: 1. CDR3 sequence (DNA): TGTGCCAGCAGCTTAGCGGGGGGGGAAGAGACCCAGTACTTC. Amino acids: CASSLAGGEETQYF.

The chain joins TRBV7-2 to TRBJ2-3; D unresolved. Trimming removed 1 base from V and 6 bases from J, with 11 bases in between. This CDR3 has 14 amino acids. Germline V gene sequence: CDR1 SGHTA, CDR2 FQGNSA. The CDR3 region is CASSLGPTPDTQYF. For the CDR3, the DNA is TGTGCCAGCAGCTTAGGGCCCACGCCGGATACGCAGTATTTT.

On this clone itself: At one end, the junction sequence differs from germline, possibly due to a read error. The V and J genes are TRBV7-3 and TRBJ2-1; D perhaps matches TRBD2 (7 bases). The germline gives CDR1 SGHTA, CDR2 FQGTGA. This CDR3 comprises 18 residues. CDR3 sequence: CASSLTGGGLPSYNEQFF. CDR3 sequence (DNA): TGTGCCAGCAGCCTAACTGGGGGGGGCCTTCCCTCCTACAATGAGCAGTTCTTC. The full variable domain, its missing parts supplied by reference TRBV7-3 and TRBJ2-1, is GAGVSQTPSNKVTEKGKYVELRCDPISGHTALYWYRQSLGQGPEFLIYFQGTGAADDSGLPNDRFFAVRPEGSVSTLKIQRTERGDSAVYLCASSLTGGGLPSYNEQFFGPGTRLTVL.

CDR3: CAIRGSIGELFF. CDR3 nucleotide sequence: TGTGCCATCAGGGGGTCCATCGGGGAGCTGTTTTTT. The chain carries TRBV10-3 and TRBJ2-2; no clear D. The V and J ends lost 6 bases and 7 bases respectively, with 9 bases between them. In germline, CDR1 is ENHRY, CDR2 SYGVKD. This CDR3 is built from 12 residues.

This clone has just one count. The chain links TRBV4-3 to TRBJ2-5, with 11 bases lining up with TRBD2. With V trimmed by 6 bases and J by 5 bases, 2 bases remained unmatched. The CDR3 totals 13 residues. Germline lookup yields CDR1 LGHNA and CDR2 YSLEER. Here the CDR3 DNA reads TGCGCCAGCAGTCGACTAGCGGGGGAGACCCAGTACTTC. Translation gives CASSRLAGETQYF.